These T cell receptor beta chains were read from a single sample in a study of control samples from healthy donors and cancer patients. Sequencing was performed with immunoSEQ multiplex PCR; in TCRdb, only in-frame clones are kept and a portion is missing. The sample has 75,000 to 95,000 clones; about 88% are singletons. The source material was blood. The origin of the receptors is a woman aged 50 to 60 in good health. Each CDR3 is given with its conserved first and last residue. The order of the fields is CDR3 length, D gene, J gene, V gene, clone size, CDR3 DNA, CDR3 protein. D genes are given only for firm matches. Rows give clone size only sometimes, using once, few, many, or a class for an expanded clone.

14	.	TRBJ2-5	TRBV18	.	TGTGCCAGCTCACCGCAGAACCTCCAAGAGACCCAGTACTTC	CASSPQNLQETQYF
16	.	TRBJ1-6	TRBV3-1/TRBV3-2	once	TGTGCCAGCAGTCCCCTGACGAGCTCCTATAATTCACCCCTCCACTTT	CASSPLTSSYNSPLHF
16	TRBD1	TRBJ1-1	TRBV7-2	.	TGTGCCAGCAGCTTAGTACAGGGGGCAGGGGGCACTGAAGCTTTCTTT	CASSLVQGAGGTEAFF
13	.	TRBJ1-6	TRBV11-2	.	TGTGCCAGCAGCTTAGAATTAGTATCACCCCTCCACTTT	CASSLELVSPLHF
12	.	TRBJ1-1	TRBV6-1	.	TGTGCCAGCAGAGAAGGTAACACTGAAGCTTTCTTT	CASREGNTEAFF
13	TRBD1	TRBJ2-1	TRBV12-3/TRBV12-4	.	TGTGCCAGCGATTGGGACAGGGGAAATGAGCAGTTCTTC	CASDWDRGNEQFF
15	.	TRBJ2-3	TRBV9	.	TGTGCCAGCAGCGTATCCTCGGGGGAAGGGGATACGCAGTATTTT	CASSVSSGEGDTQYF
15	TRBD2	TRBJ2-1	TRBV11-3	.	TGTGCCAGCAGCTTAGGGACTAGCGAGTCCGGTGAGCAGTTCTTC	CASSLGTSESGEQFF
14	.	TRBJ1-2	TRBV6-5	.	TGTGCCAGCAGTTACTCGAGGGGGGTATACGGCTACACCTTC	CASSYSRGVYGYTF
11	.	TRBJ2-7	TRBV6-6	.	TGTGCCAGCTTGAGTGGTGGCGAGCAGTACTTC	CASLSGGEQYF
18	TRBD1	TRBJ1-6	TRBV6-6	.	TGTGCCAGCATTCGGGACAGCCAATTGAGCTCCTATAATTCACCCCTCCACTTT	CASIRDSQLSSYNSPLHF
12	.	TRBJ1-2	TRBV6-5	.	TGTGCCAGCAGAGGGGGGGTCTATGGCTACACCTTC	CASRGGVYGYTF
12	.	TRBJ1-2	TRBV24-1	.	TGTGCCACCAGGGGCAGGGACTATGGCTACACCTTC	CATRGRDYGYTF
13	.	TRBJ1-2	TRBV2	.	TGTGCCAGCAGTGAGAGGTTTAGGGATGGCTACACCTTC	CASSERFRDGYTF
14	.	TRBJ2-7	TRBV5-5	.	TGTGCCAGCAACGTCTGGGGTAGTTTATACGAGCAGTACTTC	CASNVWGSLYEQYF
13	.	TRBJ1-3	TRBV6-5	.	TGTGCCAGCGCCAGGGGTACTGGAAACACCATATATTTT	CASARGTGNTIYF
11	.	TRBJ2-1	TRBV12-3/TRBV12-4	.	TGTGCCAGCAGCTTGAGCGGGGAGCAGTTCTTC	CASSLSGEQFF
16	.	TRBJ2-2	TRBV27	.	TGTGCCAGCAGTCCCCAGGCGGGGCGGGTACCCGGGGAGCTGTTTTTT	CASSPQAGRVPGELFF
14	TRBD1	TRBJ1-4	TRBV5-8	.	TGTGCCAGCAGCCCCGGGACAGGCGACGAAAAACTGTTTTTT	CASSPGTGDEKLFF
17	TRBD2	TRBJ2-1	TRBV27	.	TGTGCCAGCAGCCCCCACTCCGGGACTAGCGGGGTTTTTGAGCAGTTCTTC	CASSPHSGTSGVFEQFF
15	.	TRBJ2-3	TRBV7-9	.	TGTGCCAGCAGCTTACCGGGGGCTCTGGCCGATACGCAGTATTTT	CASSLPGALADTQYF
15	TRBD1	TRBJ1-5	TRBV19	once	TGTGCCAGTAGTATAGAGGGACAGAAGAATCAGCCCCAGCATTTT	CASSIEGQKNQPQHF
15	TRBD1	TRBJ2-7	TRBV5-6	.	TGTGCCAGCAGCTATACAGGGGGCCTAGGCTACGAGCAGTACTTC	CASSYTGGLGYEQYF
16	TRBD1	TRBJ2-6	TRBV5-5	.	TGTGCCAGCAGCTTGGGACAGGGGTCTGGGGCCAACGTCCTGACTTTC	CASSLGQGSGANVLTF
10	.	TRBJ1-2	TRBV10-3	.	TGTGCCATCAGGGAGGGTGGCTACACCTTC	CAIREGGYTF
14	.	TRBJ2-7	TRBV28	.	TGTGCCAGCAGTGCCCGACAGAGTCCCCACGAGCAGTACTTC	CASSARQSPHEQYF
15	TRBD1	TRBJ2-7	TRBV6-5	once	TGTGCCAGCAGCCCCCGGGACAGGGTCTCCTACGAGCAGTACTTC	CASSPRDRVSYEQYF
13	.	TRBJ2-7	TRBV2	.	TGTGCCAGCACCAACGAGATACTCTACGAGCAGTACTTC	CASTNEILYEQYF
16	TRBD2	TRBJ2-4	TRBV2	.	TGTGCCAGCAGCAGACTTAGCGGGGGGGCGGGAAACATTCAGTACTTC	CASSRLSGGAGNIQYF
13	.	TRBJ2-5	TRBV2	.	TGTGCGTACCGTGAATGGGGGGAAGAGACCCAGTACTTC	CAYREWGEETQYF
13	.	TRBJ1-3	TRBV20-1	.	TGCAGTGCTAGTCCCGGAAGAGGAGACACCATATATTTT	CSASPGRGDTIYF
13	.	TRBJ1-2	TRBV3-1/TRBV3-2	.	TGTGCCAGCAGCCCTGGGGTTAGTAGTGGCTACACCTTC	CASSPGVSSGYTF
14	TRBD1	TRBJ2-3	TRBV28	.	TGTGCCAGCAGTTTTCAGGGGGACACAGATACGCAGTATTTT	CASSFQGDTDTQYF
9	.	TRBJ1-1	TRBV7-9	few	TGTGCCAGCAGCTTAGACGCTTTCTTT	CASSLDAFF
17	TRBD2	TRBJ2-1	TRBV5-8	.	TGTGCCAGCAGCTCTAACCTACTAGCGGGGGGGATCAATGAGCAGTTCTTC	CASSSNLLAGGINEQFF
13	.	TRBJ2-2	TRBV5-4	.	TGTGCCAGCAGCGCCCAGGGCACCGGGGAGCTGTTTTTT	CASSAQGTGELFF
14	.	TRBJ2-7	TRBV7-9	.	TGTGCCAGCAGCTTTGGCGGGACGGCCTACGAGCAGTACTTC	CASSFGGTAYEQYF
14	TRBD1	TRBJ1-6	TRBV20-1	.	TGCAGTGCTAGTAGGGGACAGGCGGATTCACCCCTCCACTTT	CSASRGQADSPLHF
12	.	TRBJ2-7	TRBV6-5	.	TGTGCCAGCAGTTCCGGGACTTCCGAGCAGTACTTC	CASSSGTSEQYF
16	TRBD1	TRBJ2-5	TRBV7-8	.	TGTGCCAGCAGCCCGCTGGCCGGGACAGGGGAAGAGACCCAGTACTTC	CASSPLAGTGEETQYF
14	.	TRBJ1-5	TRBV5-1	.	TGCGCCAGCAGCTTGGGGTATAGCAATCAGCCCCAGCATTTT	CASSLGYSNQPQHF
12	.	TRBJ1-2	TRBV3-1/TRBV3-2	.	TGTGCCAGCAGCCAGAGGCTCTATGGCTACACCTTC	CASSQRLYGYTF
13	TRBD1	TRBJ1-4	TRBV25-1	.	TGTGCCAGCACTCAGGGGGCTAATGAAAAACTGTTTTTT	CASTQGANEKLFF
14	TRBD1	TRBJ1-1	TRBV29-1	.	TGCAGCGTTGACCCGCGGGACAGAGGACCTGAAGCTTTCTTT	CSVDPRDRGPEAFF
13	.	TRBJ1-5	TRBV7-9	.	TGTGCCAGCAGCTTAGATGAAAATCAGCCCCAGCATTTT	CASSLDENQPQHF
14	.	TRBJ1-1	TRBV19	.	TGTGCCAGTAGGGCATTAGTGAGGGACACTGAAGCTTTCTTT	CASRALVRDTEAFF
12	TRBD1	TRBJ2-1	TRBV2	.	TGTGCCAGCGTATACCGGGACAGAATCCGGTTCTTC	CASVYRDRIRFF
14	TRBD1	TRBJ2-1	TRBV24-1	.	TGTGCCACCAGCCAGGGGGAACCCTACAATGAGCAGTTCTTC	CATSQGEPYNEQFF
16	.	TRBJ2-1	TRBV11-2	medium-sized	TGTGCCAGCAGCTTAGAACAGGGTAAAAGAGACACTGAGCAGTTCTTC	CASSLEQGKRDTEQFF
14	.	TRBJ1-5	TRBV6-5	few	TGTGCCAGCAGCGTGGTTCCCAGCAATCAGCCCCAGCATTTT	CASSVVPSNQPQHF
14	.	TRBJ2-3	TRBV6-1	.	TGTGCCAGCAGTGAGGATAGGTACACAGATACGCAGTATTTT	CASSEDRYTDTQYF
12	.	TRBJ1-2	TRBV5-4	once	TGTGCCAGCAGCTTGGACGGGTATGGCTACACCTTC	CASSLDGYGYTF